This T cell receptor (beta chain) derives from a study of cytomegalovirus exposure and HLA in healthy donors. V lost 5 bases, J lost 3 bases, and 10 bases lay in between. CDR1 is MDHEN, CDR2 SYDVKM, per germline. This CDR3 has 13 amino acids. Donors sampled were nominally healthy, though unrecorded immune exposures were likely. A multiplex PCR was run with 60 Vbeta primers and 13 Jbeta primers. Assay used: immunoSEQ multiplex PCR; TCRdb lists only in-frame clones, some missing. The sample has just under 95,000 clones, 70% to 85% seen once. The sequence derives from a human donor in good health. The sample was PBMCs. The rearrangement joins TRBV28 to TRBJ1-2; D possibly corresponds to TRBD1 (6 bases). CDR3 coding DNA: TGTGCCAGCAGTAACACAGGGTACTATGGCTACACCTTC. This gives the protein CASSNTGYYGYTF.